The rows below give T cell receptor beta chains drawn from one sample of a study of beta chain features in type 1 diabetes. Assay: immunoSEQ multiplex PCR; the TCRdb copy retains only in-frame clones and omits some. The sample includes hundreds of thousands of clones, approximately 12% of them seen just once. The sample was naive CD4+ T cells from blood. These receptors came from a woman in her late teens or twenties with type 1 diabetes. The conserved cysteine and the conserved F or W are not part of the CDR3 here. The order of the fields is V gene, J gene, CDR3 protein.

>TRBV14|TRBJ2-1
ASSQGRRYNEQF
>TRBV18|TRBJ1-5
ASSPFLQGSNQPQH
>TRBV30|TRBJ2-3
AWTGPRRLAIPTDTQY
>TRBV18|TRBJ2-7
ASSPRTGASYEQY
>TRBV25-1|TRBJ2-5
ASQPGLAGQETQY
>TRBV27|TRBJ2-7
ASSFGGREQY
>TRBV6-6|TRBJ1-1
ASSRDSNTEAF
>TRBV7-2|TRBJ1-6
ASSLGQGSSPLH
>TRBV11-2|TRBJ1-3
ASSDRGFAGNTIY
>TRBV9|TRBJ2-5
ASSVGTGLKETQY
>TRBV5-4|TRBJ2-4
ASSPGQGGNIQY
>TRBV28|TRBJ2-5
ASSPFLGTREETQY
>TRBV4-1|TRBJ1-5
ASSQDRDRRQPQH
>TRBV13|TRBJ1-6
ASSADRGFSPLH
>TRBV7-2|TRBJ2-1
ASSYGTVYNEQF